This TCR beta chain emerged from a study of resident and recirculating memory T cells in vitiligo. Study-level results: No unique dominant TCR clone was found in vitiligo lesions.

As regards this clone: What it binds is not known.

The germline V and J ends were trimmed by 7 bases and 5 bases, with 22 bases remaining between them. Germline V CDR1 and CDR2: SGHTS, YDEGEE. The CDR3 spans 17 residues. Sequencing used immunoSEQ multiplex PCR; TCRdb keeps in-frame clones, though not all of them. The sample shows 40,000 to 50,000 clones, around 90% of them seen only once. The chain carries TRBV5-8 and TRBJ2-6; D unresolved. The sequence was obtained from a male donor with vitiligo. The specimen was blood. CDR3 sequence: CASSPIHPQSRANVLTF. For the CDR3, the DNA is TGTGCCAGCTCCCCGATTCATCCACAAAGTCGGGCCAACGTCCTGACTTTC.